This T cell receptor (beta chain) was identified in a study of CXCR3-negative and CXCR3-positive naive CD8 T cells. Across the whole study: With about 1.5 +/- 0.3 million reads per library, the TRB reads numbered around 130 million in total. Broader study findings: Diversity ran similarly high across both naive subsets but far lower in memory CD8+ cells. In CXCR3-positive naive cells, the TRB CDR3s were more hydrophobic than in CXCR3-negative naive cells. Naive cells used TRBV-TRBJ genes in much the same way whether CXCR3-negative or CXCR3-positive; memory cells did not.

Researchers sorted 250,000 to 350,000 cells of each CD8+ T cell subset in triplicate. 5' RACE that incorporated UMI labels was used to prepare the TRB cDNA libraries. From the 5' RACE reads, TCRdb lists one entry per CDR3 protein and no DNA. The table lists about 120,000 distinct CDR3 sequences, with around 0.36% in the top ten. The CDR3 runs 14 residues. CDR1 and CDR2 from the germline V gene are MNHEY and SMNVEV (reference sequence). As concerns this clonotype: Its specificity is not known.

The chain joins TRBV27 to TRBJ2-7; the TCRdb call, TRBD1, lacks DNA for checking. Sequencing was performed on naive CXCR3+ CD8+ T cells from blood. This sample's subset: CD45RO-CCR7+CD27+CD95- naive CD8+ T cells expressing CXCR3 (TNR3+). This sequence was found in a human donor in good health. Some clones in this sample may be carry-over from other donors' samples. CDR3 sequence reads: CASSLQGPSYEQYF.